Detailed here is one T cell receptor beta chain. This clonotype showed up just a few times. Its antigen is still unknown. Base qualities were left out, and no much larger clone turns up one base away. The germline V gene gives CDR1 as MNHNS and CDR2 as SASEGT. V ends up 10 bases short and J 9 bases short, with an unmatched junction base count of 8. The cysteine opens and the phenylalanine closes a CDR3 of 13 amino acids. Here the CDR3 DNA is all that survives: 39 bases in frame from base 1. The sample comes from a study of T-cell reconstitution after alpha-beta-depleted transplantation in children listed by TCRdb under 2016. Context from the whole study: T-cell immune reconstitution after TCRalphabeta/CD19-depleted allogeneic hematopoietic cell transplantation in children was quantitatively tracked in the study by means of TCR repertoire profiling.

The receptor library was made with PCR. Instrument used: Illumina HiSeq 2500. To normalize quantification of the TCRbeta repertoire, the TCR libraries were built with molecular barcoding that relied on unique molecular identifiers. The raw public data were reprocessed by TCRdb itself: fastp quality trimming at Q25, MiXCR clonotype calling, in-frame beta chains only. One record per CDR3 amino acid sequence lists the most common genes and DNA. The sample records some 200,000 distinct CDR3 sequences, more than 12% of which are singletons. Of the sample, less than 15% falls within the top ten clones. Recombination joined TRBV6-1 with TRBJ2-1; 11 central bases correspond to TRBD2. The sequence derives from a human donor who donated a stem cell graft to a child with acute lymphoblastic leukemia. The source was PBMCs from the stem cell graft donor, collected from the stem cell graft. DNA sequence: TGTGCCATCAGGACTAGCGGGTACGCTGAGCAGTTCTTC. This encodes CAIRTSGYAEQFF.